This T cell receptor (beta chain) was captured in a study of cytomegalovirus exposure and HLA in healthy donors. PCR used 60 Vbeta primers and 13 Jbeta primers. Profiled with immunoSEQ multiplex PCR; TCRdb holds only in-frame clones, not every one. The sample includes some 48,000 clones, around three quarters of them seen just once. Notes on this clone: What it binds is not known.

The donors comprised healthy bone marrow donors. Study-wide results and limits: A few CMV-associated chains were confirmed in vitro to be specific for CMV antigens. It was assumed in the presence/absence analyses that sequencing depth was roughly uniform across donors. Rare TCR sequences dominated, though some public TCRs recurred in many donors.

Germline V gives CDR1 MNHNS, CDR2 SASEGT. V was shortened by 2 bases and J by 0 bases, with 7 bases between the two germline ends. The CDR3 is made up of 14 amino acids. V usage is TRBV6-1 and J usage is TRBJ1-1; D call uncertain. The TCR was taken from a man aged 25-40 years in good health and CMV-seropositive. Material for sequencing was PBMCs. In nucleotides, the CDR3 is TGTGCCAGCAGTGAATACAGACTGAACACTGAAGCTTTCTTT. Its protein product is CASSEYRLNTEAFF.